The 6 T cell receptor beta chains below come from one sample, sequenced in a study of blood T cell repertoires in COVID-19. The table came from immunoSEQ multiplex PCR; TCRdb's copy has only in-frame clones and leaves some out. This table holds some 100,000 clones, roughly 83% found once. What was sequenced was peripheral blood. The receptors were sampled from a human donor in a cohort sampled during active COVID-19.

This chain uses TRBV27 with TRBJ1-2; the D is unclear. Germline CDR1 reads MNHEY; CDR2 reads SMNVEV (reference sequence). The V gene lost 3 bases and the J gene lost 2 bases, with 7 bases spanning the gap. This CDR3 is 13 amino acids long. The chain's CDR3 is CASSFGGNYGYTF. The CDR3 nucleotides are TGTGCCAGCAGTTTCGGCGGGAACTATGGCTACACCTTC.

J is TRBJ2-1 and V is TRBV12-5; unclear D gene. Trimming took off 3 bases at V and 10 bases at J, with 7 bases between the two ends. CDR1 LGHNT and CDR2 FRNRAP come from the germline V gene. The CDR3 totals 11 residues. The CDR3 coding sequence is TGTGCTAGTGGTTTTGAGAGCGAGCAGTTCTTC. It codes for CASGFESEQFF.

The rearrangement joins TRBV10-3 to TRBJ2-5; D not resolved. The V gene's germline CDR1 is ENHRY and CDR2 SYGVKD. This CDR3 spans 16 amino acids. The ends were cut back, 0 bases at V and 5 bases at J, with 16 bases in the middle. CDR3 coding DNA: TGTGCCATCAGTGAGTCCCCCGACCAGCAGGCCGAGACCCAGTACTTC. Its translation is CAISESPDQQAETQYF.

CDR3 in amino acids: CASSRSNEQYF. The CDR3 nucleotides are TGTGCCAGCAGCCGGTCGAACGAGCAGTACTTC. This rearrangement joins TRBV7-2 to TRBJ2-7; D not certain. Trimming removed 5 bases at V and 5 bases at J, with 7 bases between. Per the germline V gene, CDR1 is SGHTA and CDR2 is FQGNSA. CDR3 length: 11 residues. The full variable domain, in which reference TRBV7-2 and TRBJ2-7 provide the parts outside the CDR3, is GAGVSQSPSNKVTEKGKDVELRCDPISGHTALYWYRQSLGQGLEFLIYFQGNSAPDKSGLPSDRFSAERTGGSVSTLTIQRTQQEDSAVYLCASSRSNEQYFGPGTRLTVT.

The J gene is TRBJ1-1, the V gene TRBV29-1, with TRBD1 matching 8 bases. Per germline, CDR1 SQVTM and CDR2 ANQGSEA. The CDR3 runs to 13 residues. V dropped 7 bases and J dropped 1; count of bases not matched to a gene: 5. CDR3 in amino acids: CSACGTGNTEAFF. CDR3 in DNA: TGCAGCGCCTGTGGGACAGGGAACACTGAAGCTTTCTTT.

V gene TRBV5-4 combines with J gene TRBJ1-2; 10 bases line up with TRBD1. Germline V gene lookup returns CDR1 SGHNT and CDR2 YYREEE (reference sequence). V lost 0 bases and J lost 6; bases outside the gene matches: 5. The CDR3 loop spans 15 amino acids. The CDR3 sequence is CASSLAGTGAHGYTF. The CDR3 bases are TGTGCCAGCAGCTTGGCCGGGACAGGGGCTCATGGCTACACCTTC.